This paragraph covers one T cell receptor beta chain sequence. Here immunoSEQ multiplex PCR was the method, and the copy in TCRdb shows in-frame clones only, minus some. Seen here are roughly 100,000 clones, about 85% observed once, and the top ten hold less than 5%. The data derive from a study of OX40 agonist ivuxolimab in advanced cancers. CDR1 is SGHRS, CDR2 YFSETQ, per germline. The CDR3 has 16 amino acids. Trimming took off 4 bases at V and 2 bases at J, with 17 bases between the two ends. The material was CD4+ or CD8+ T cells sorted from blood, obtained in a trial of the OX40 agonist ivuxolimab. The TCR sequence derives from an adult with an advanced solid tumor such as melanoma, head and neck, liver or kidney cancer. This rearrangement joins TRBV5-1 to TRBJ2-3; the D call may be TRBD1 or TRBD2 (5 bases each). CDR3 residues: CASSGRPGRSTDTQYF. The DNA of the CDR3 is TGCGCCAGCAGCGGAAGACCGGGACGATCCACAGATACGCAGTATTTT.